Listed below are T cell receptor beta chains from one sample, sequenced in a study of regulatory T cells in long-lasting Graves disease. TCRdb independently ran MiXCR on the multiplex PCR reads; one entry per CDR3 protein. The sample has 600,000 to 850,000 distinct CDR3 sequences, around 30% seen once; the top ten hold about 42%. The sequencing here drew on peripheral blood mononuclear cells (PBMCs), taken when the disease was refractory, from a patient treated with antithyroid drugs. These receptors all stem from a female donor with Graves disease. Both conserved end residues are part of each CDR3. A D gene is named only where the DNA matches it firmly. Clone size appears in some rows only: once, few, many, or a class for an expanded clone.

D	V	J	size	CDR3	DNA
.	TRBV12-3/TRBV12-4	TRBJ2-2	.	CASSWALGGTNTGELFF	TGTGCCAGCAGCTGGGCTCTCGGTGGGACAAACACCGGGGAGCTGTTTTTT
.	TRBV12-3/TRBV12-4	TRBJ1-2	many	CASSQQGRSGYTF	TGTGCCAGCAGTCAGCAGGGTCGCAGTGGCTACACCTTC
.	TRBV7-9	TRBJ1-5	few	CASSLEVGPSNQPQHF	TGTGCCAGCAGCTTAGAAGTGGGGCCCAGCAATCAGCCCCAGCATTTT
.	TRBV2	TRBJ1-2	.	CASSVLEEGYTF	TGTGCCAGCAGTGTTTTAGAGGAAGGCTACACCTTC
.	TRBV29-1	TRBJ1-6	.	CSTSEGRGSPLHF	TGCAGCACCTCGGAGGGCAGGGGTTCACCCCTCCACTTT
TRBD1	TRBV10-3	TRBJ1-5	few	CAISRDRVTNQPQHF	TGTGCCATCAGTCGGGACAGGGTCACGAATCAGCCCCAGCATTTT
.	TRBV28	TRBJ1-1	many	CASRTQNTEAFF	TGTGCCAGCAGGACCCAGAACACTGAAGCTTTCTTT
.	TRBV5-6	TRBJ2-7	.	CASRGAGTPWLEQYF	TGTGCCAGCCGGGGGGCCGGGACACCTTGGCTCGAGCAGTACTTC
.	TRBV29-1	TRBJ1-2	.	CSVLGGIGGYTF	TGCAGCGTACTGGGGGGTATCGGTGGCTACACCTTC
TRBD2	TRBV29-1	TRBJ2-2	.	CSARTSGISNTGELFF	TGCAGCGCCCGGACTAGCGGGATATCGAACACCGGGGAGCTGTTTTTT
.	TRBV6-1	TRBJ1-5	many	CASSANSNQPQHF	TGTGCCAGCAGCGCCAATAGCAATCAGCCCCAGCATTTT
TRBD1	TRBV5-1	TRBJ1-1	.	CASSFIQGASNTEAFF	TGCGCCAGCAGCTTTATACAGGGGGCCTCGAACACTGAAGCTTTCTTT
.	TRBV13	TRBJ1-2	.	CASSLWAQRLPYGYTF	TGTGCCAGCAGCTTATGGGCCCAGAGACTTCCCTATGGCTACACCTTC
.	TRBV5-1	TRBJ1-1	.	CASSLAVETGAFF	TGCGCCAGCAGCTTGGCCGTAGAGACTGGGGCTTTCTTT
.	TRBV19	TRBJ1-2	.	CATNRGQYGYTF	TGTGCCACGAACCGCGGACAGTATGGCTACACCTTC
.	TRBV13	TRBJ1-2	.	CASRRAPEVVGYTF	TGTGCCAGCAGACGAGCCCCCGAGGTTGTGGGGTACACCTTC
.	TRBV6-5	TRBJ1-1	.	CASSLLQSTPGAFF	TGTGCCAGCAGTCTACTCCAATCCACACCGGGGGCTTTCTTT
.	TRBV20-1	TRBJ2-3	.	CSARVDLRTDTQYF	TGCAGTGCTAGAGTCGATCTACGCACAGATACGCAGTATTTT
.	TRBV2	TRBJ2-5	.	CASKDIATNQETQYF	TGTGCCAGCAAAGATATAGCCACAAACCAAGAGACCCAGTACTTC
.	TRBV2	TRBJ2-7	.	CASSDFGNSYEQYF	TGTGCCAGCAGTGATTTCGGAAACTCCTACGAGCAGTACTTC
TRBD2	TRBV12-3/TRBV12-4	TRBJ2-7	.	CASSPAAGGLEQYF	TGTGCCAGCAGTCCCGCAGCGGGAGGGCTCGAGCAGTACTTC
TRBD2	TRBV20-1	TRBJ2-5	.	CSASVGSGRGGETQYF	TGCAGTGCTAGTGTCGGTAGCGGGAGGGGAGGAGAGACCCAGTACTTC